The text below deals with one TCR beta chain. Its antigen is currently not known. These data come from a study of cytomegalovirus exposure and HLA in healthy donors (dated by TCRdb to 2017 to 2019). Regarding the complete study: According to an earlier analysis of several hundred of the donors, 150 million to 200 million T cells yielded 95 million to 140 million unique TCR beta sequences and less than 300 Gb of sequence data. Around 320 gigabases of sequencing data and some 85 million unique TCR sequences were included in an early release covering under 650 HLA-typed donors. Of the roughly 400 genotyped donors, less than 85% were placed in the genetic ancestry cluster associated with self-reported Caucasian donors. The aim of the study was to test whether cataloging public T cell receptors could identify signatures of past pathogen exposure. The study used immunosequencing to profile the T cell repertoires of 666 subjects and linked those repertoires to cytomegalovirus serostatus. Besides the first cohort of approximately 710 subjects, a separate validation cohort made up of 120 or so different subjects was used. To predict cytomegalovirus infection status, the study combined high-throughput TCR immunosequencing, statistical association of individual TCRs with disease status, and machine learning. To study patterns of TCR occurrence, a later analysis re-analyzed previously published TCR beta repertoires from under 750 donors and added high-resolution HLA genotyping. In the later analysis, no new phenotypic data were used to find candidate immune exposures; instead, reliance was placed on TCR beta sequences and their occurrence across donors. In an earlier analysis of roughly 600 of the donors, high-throughput TCR beta sequencing was used to judge whether each TCR beta V gene segment behaved as functional or pseudogenic. Donor age, sex, ethnicity and CMV serostatus were collected together with the repertoire data. A later genetic analysis took genome-wide SNP genotypes for about three fifths of the 666 donors and used that subset as a discovery cohort. All discovery cohort repertoires had been generated on a single sequencing platform. Class I and class II HLA loci were covered by the typing at four-digit resolution. Typing coverage varied by locus: 629-630 donors for A, B, C, DRB1 and DQB1; around 560 for DQA1; more than 600 for DPA1; more than 450 for DPB1. Because of strong linkage in the cohort, four or five DR-DQ haplotypes were treated as single units for association and clustering. Among some 400 genotyped donors of the cohort, an average of approximately 230,000 unique TCR beta nucleotide sequences were sequenced per donor, roughly 20% of them non-productive.

V was cut back by 8 bases and J by 2 bases, leaving a gap of 10 bases between them. From a lookup of the germline V gene, CDR1 and CDR2 are MNHNS and SASEGT. The cysteine opens and the phenylalanine closes a CDR3 of 13 amino acids. Left in the record is the CDR3 DNA by itself, 39 bases read in frame from the first base. The research as a whole found: A further reported finding was that TCR beta sequences accurately predicted the HLA-A and HLA-B alleles for most subjects in the first cohort. Because counts were too low, about 18 rarely observed V segments, including chromosome 9 orphons, were left out of the earlier analysis of some 640 of the donors. A later analysis reported that several top co-occurrence clusters appeared linked to parvovirus B19, influenza, CMV and Epstein-Barr virus. The study gave a list of about 150 TCR beta chains associated with cytomegalovirus. A later genetic analysis reported fewer N-insertions in productive TCRs among donors in an Asian-associated ancestry cluster than the 666-donor mean. Most CMV-associated TCR beta chains appeared to be HLA-restricted in a later analysis, and the HLA associations seemed to be driven largely by CMV exposure. In a later analysis, the rate of TCR association differed among HLA loci, with DRB1 alleles having the most associated TCRs and HLA-C alleles having the fewest. The cohort was sequenced for TCR beta chains only, and without alpha or paired-chain data the features that could be detected were limited. A later analysis associated approximately 17,000 TCR beta sequences with specific HLA alleles at a false discovery rate of 0.05. Across donors, most TCR sequences were observed very rarely, whereas some public TCRs were present in many individuals. In both the original and validation cohorts, the classifier was reported to diagnose cytomegalovirus status with high specificity and sensitivity. A cluster of highly shared sequence variants was judged likely to represent a technical artifact of the sequencing pipeline. In a later genetic analysis, a missense DCLRE1C variant was associated with V-gene and J-gene trimming of TCR beta chains, and the association was replicated in an independent cohort. Strong co-occurrence of HLA alleles, especially DR and DQ, made assigning TCR associations to individual alleles difficult. The authors suggested that the approach could potentially be extended to other disease states and immunological phenotypes. Roughly uniform sequencing depth across donors was assumed in presence/absence analyses, although this assumption may not hold. Immune exposure information for the cohort was limited to CMV serostatus. A few of the identified cytomegalovirus-associated TCR beta chains were confirmed in vitro to be specific for cytomegalovirus antigens. Because HLA typing was unavailable for some donors at each locus, only the typed subset was used in association tests. In an earlier analysis of more than 500 of the donors, most TCR beta V segments appeared in productive rearrangements about 87% or about 30% of the time, broadly matching IMGT annotations. Compared with equally common non-associated chains, HLA-associated TCR beta chains in a later analysis were more clonally expanded and had lower generation probabilities. Some IMGT-functional V segments, including TRBV6-2 and TRBV6-3, could not be distinguished by the 87-base-pair reads and were therefore excluded. Linkage disequilibrium might explain the correlated functional status among segregating V segments, but an unknown experimental factor could not be excluded.

The protocol used for the library was the immunoSEQ multiplex PCR assay. For the multiplex PCR, a mixture combining 60 forward primers for TCR Vbeta segments and 13 reverse primers for TCR Jbeta segments was used. The CDR3 region of rearranged TCR beta genes was amplified from genomic DNA with a multiplex PCR assay. Amplified TCR beta libraries were sequenced as 87-base-pair reads on the Illumina HiSeq System. The authors processed their data as follows. In a later analysis, some 80 million unique TCR beta chains were counted across the 500 to 850 repertoires, and roughly 11 million of these chains were shared by at least two donors. Raw reads were error-corrected and collapsed into unique sequences by a nearest-neighbor algorithm in which closely related sequences were merged to remove PCR and sequencing errors. CDR3 sequences were aligned to IMGT reference sequences to assign V, D and J gene segments. For a sequence to be retained, at least a six-nucleotide match to both a V gene segment and a J gene segment was required. Rearrangements were classified as productive when the CDR3 lacked stop codons and remained in frame with V and J, and all other rearrangements were classified as non-productive. CDR3 was defined according to IMGT convention as the region running from the second conserved V-encoded cysteine to the conserved J-encoded phenylalanine. The earlier analysis of 450 to 750 of the donors excluded any sequence lacking an unambiguous match to a single V gene segment. In an earlier analysis of approximately 500 of the donors, a V segment was called functional when productive rearrangements were above 56.7%, and segregating when the standard deviation between donors exceeded 5%. To diagnose cytomegalovirus status from the catalog of TCR beta chain sequences, a statistical classification framework was built. V and J gene assignment, in a later analysis, came from comparing TCR nucleotide sequences with IMGT/GENE-DB human TR gene sequences. The TCRdist pipeline was used in a later analysis to assign CDR3 sequences and most-parsimonious VDJ recombination scenarios. In a later analysis, each TCR beta chain was defined by its CDR3 amino acid sequence together with its V-gene family, and reads without a unique V-gene family were excluded. In a later analysis, around 650 highly shared, low-generation-probability nucleotide sequences were removed to address suspected cross-contamination and a sequencing artifact. In a later analysis, a clonal expansion index for each public chain was calculated from normalized within-repertoire ranks of inferred template counts. Generation probabilities in a later analysis came from a VDJ recombination model fitted to out-of-frame rearrangements, and those results were checked against IGoR. In a later analysis, TCR-TCR, TCR-HLA and TCR-CMV co-occurrence was scored with hypergeometric tests, and a repertoire-size bias correction was applied to TCR pairs. To estimate false discovery rates, a later analysis permuted the HLA or CMV assignments 20 times. In a later analysis, co-occurring TCRs were grouped with DBSCAN, and TCRdist sequence similarity was added when clustering was performed within HLA-allele-positive subsets. Repertoires with fewer than 30,000 or more than 120,000 public chains, plus five repertoires with anomalous nucleotide sharing, were excluded from co-occurrence clustering. TCRdb provides this immuneACCESS table in a form limited to in-frame rearrangements. Some clones are lacking; in checked studies, under half of them reflect an unresolved V gene, and why the rest are absent is not known. V, J and clone size reflect that table, while D and trimming were determined from the DNA. This sample's table carries about 170,000 clones. The ten largest clones add up to 1.3% of the sample.

The cohort comprised some 700 healthy bone marrow donors. At the time of sampling, all cohort members were nominally healthy, though unrecorded immune exposures were likely present. The donor was CMV seronegative and belonged to the group of 380 or so seronegative cohort members. Each donor provided a peripheral blood sample, and peripheral blood mononuclear cells were used for TCR beta sequencing. Genomic DNA was extracted from the blood cell samples with the Qiagen DNeasy Blood Extraction Kit. The TCR comes from a woman aged 60 to 75 in good health and CMV-seronegative. Sequenced input: PBMCs. The chain is encoded by TRBV6-1 joined to TRBJ2-1, and perhaps TRBD2 as D gene, on 5 matching bases. The sequence in DNA is TGTGCCAGCCGGGGTGGAACCTACAATGAGCAGTTCTTC. Its protein product is CASRGGTYNEQFF.